What follows describes a single T cell receptor (beta chain). These data belong to a study of T cells in Graves' hyperthyroidism and ophthalmopathy. There were TCR beta CDR3 regions amplified from RNA transcripts. During a first-round RT-PCR of the TCR CDR3, the HTBI primer set was used. TCRdb re-called the multiplex PCR reads through MiXCR, storing one row per CDR3 protein. The profile shows more than 300,000 distinct CDR3 sequences, around 14% of them singletons. Material for sequencing was blood. This TCR was sampled from a woman aged 60 to 75 with Graves' hyperthyroidism.

The CDR3 DNA sequence: TGTGCCAGCAGTCCGTCCGACAGGGGTAGACAGCCCCAGCATTTT. Its protein is CASSPSDRGRQPQHF. The chain is built from TRBV28 and TRBJ1-5, with TRBD1 matching 8 bases. Per the germline V gene, CDR1 is MDHEN and CDR2 is SYDVKM. Losses at the gene ends were 5 bases for V and 7 bases for J; bases not matched to a gene: 10. This CDR3 spans 15 amino acids.